The 2 T cell receptor beta chains listed next were all sequenced from one sample in a study of blood T cell repertoires in COVID-19. Repertoires were generated with immunoSEQ multiplex PCR, while TCRdb's copy carries only in-frame clones and drops some. This table holds 200,000 to 250,000 clones, around 83% found once. Source material: PBMCs or T cells enriched from blood (not recorded which). The receptors originated from a woman between 40 and 50 years old with acute COVID-19.

The chain is built from TRBV7-2 and TRBJ1-1; 9 positions match TRBD1. The germline gives CDR1 SGHTA, CDR2 FQGNSA. Losses at the gene ends were 3 bases for V and 5 bases for J; bases not matched to a gene: 10. This CDR3 is 16 amino acids long. CDR3 in amino acids: CASSFSPGTGRTEAFF. DNA for the CDR3: TGTGCCAGCAGCTTCAGTCCTGGGACAGGGCGGACTGAAGCTTTCTTT.

The chain employs TRBV3-1 (or the pseudogene TRBV3-2) and TRBJ2-1; D perhaps matches TRBD2 (6 bases). The CDR3 runs to 14 residues. Germline CDR1 is LGHDT and CDR2 is YNNKEL (reference sequence). V was pared by 4 bases and J by 0 bases, with 7 bases between. CDR3 amino acids: CASSPGLSYNEQFF. As DNA, the CDR3 is TGTGCCAGCAGCCCGGGACTCTCCTACAATGAGCAGTTCTTC.